The text below deals with one TCR beta chain. As yet, its antigen is unknown. The data belong to a study of cytotoxic CD8 clonotypes in ibrutinib-treated CLL. Study background: Samples showed on average around 260,000 productive templates and 94,082 productive rearrangements.

Depth targeted 1 in 200,000 to 1 in 1 million T cells, averaging roughly 9.3x coverage per clonotype. Produced via immunoSEQ multiplex PCR; TCRdb's table is partial and in-frame only. The table records 250,000 to 350,000 clones, 70% to 80% of them present only once. Study observations and caveats: Treatment saw public clonotypes, which were uncommon, either contract or stay stable. T-cell clonality at baseline went above that of age-matched healthy donors and rose and fell with circulating CD8+ T-cell counts.

CDR3 length equals 13 residues. Germline lookup yields CDR1 MDHEN and CDR2 SYDVKM. V lost 2 bases, J lost 5 bases, and 7 bases lay in between. This sequence joins TRBV28 and TRBJ2-1, with D perhaps matching TRBD1 (5 bases). The sequence was collected from a human donor with chronic lymphocytic leukemia. The material sequenced was PBMCs, taken at disease progression, from a patient treated with ibrutinib. The DNA of the CDR3 is TGTGCCAGCAGTTTAGACAGAAACAATGAGCAGTTCTTC. Translated: CASSLDRNNEQFF.